This T cell receptor beta chain was obtained from a study of blood T cells in healthy people across ages. Trimming stripped 1 base from V and 11 bases from J, with 18 bases between. Germline V gene sequence: CDR1 SGHRS, CDR2 YFSETQ. The CDR3 has 14 residues. The second PCR ran about 6 to 12 cycles with a sample-barcoded 5' primer and J-beta primers. The template-switch adaptor was a 5' adaptor with 12 random nucleotides. It tagged each cDNA molecule. MiXCR, run by TCRdb on the 5' RACE reads, gives a single entry per CDR3 protein. This sample has fewer than 600,000 distinct CDR3 sequences, with roughly a quarter found just once. The same data also contributed to another study, on T cells of mothers and their children.

The sample taken for sequencing was blood. The sequence derives from a boy younger than 10 in good health. The chain has TRBV5-1 and TRBJ2-5, with TRBD1 as a possible D gene (7 bases). The DNA of the CDR3 is TGCGCCAGCAGCTTGATCGGAGGGGGCGACCAGCAGTACTTC. Translated: CASSLIGGGDQQYF.